This T cell receptor beta chain is from a study of cytomegalovirus exposure and HLA in healthy donors. Looking at the study overall: Approximately 85 million unique TCRs from HLA-typed donors were held in an early data release.

In the case of this clone: Its antigen is currently unknown.

J gave up 4 bases and V 4 bases, and 4 bases lay outside the gene matches. The CDR3 is 14 residues long. Looked up from germline, CDR1 is SGHNT and CDR2 is YYREEE (reference sequence). PCR amplification relied on 60 Vbeta primers (plus 13 Jbeta primers). Using immunoSEQ multiplex PCR, the repertoire was profiled, and TCRdb retains in-frame clones only, with some absent. The sample contains under 130,000 clones, around 15% of which appear only once. Study results and limitations: It was approximately 150 TCR beta chains that were listed as cytomegalovirus-associated.

The source is a female donor in good health and CMV-seronegative. The rearrangement uses TRBV5-4 and TRBJ1-4, with 7 positions matching TRBD1. Sequenced: PBMCs. CDR3: CASSLGTVNEKLFF. The DNA for the CDR3 is TGTGCCAGCAGCCTGGGGACAGTTAATGAAAAACTGTTTTTT.